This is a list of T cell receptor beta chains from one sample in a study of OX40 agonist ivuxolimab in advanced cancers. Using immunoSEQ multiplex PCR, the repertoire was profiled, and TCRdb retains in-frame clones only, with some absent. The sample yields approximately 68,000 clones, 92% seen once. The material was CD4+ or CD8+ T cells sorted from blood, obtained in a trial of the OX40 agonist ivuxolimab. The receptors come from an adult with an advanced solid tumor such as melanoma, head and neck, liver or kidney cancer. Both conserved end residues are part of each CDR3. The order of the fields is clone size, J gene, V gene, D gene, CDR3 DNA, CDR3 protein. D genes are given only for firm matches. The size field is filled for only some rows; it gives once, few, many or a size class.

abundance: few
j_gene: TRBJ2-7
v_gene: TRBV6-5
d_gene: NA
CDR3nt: TGTGCCAGCAGTTACTCCGACAGCTCCTACGAGCAGTACTTC
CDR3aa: CASSYSDSSYEQYF

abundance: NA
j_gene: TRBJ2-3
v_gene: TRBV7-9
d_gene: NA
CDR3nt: TGTGCCAGCAGCTCCGAGTTATGGGGGACAGATACGCAGTATTTT
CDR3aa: CASSSELWGTDTQYF

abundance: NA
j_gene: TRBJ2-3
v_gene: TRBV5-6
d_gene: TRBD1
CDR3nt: TGTGCCAGCACCCTAGGGGGCTCAGATACGCAGTATTTT
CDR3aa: CASTLGGSDTQYF

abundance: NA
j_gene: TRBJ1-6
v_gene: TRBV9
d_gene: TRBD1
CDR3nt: TGTGCCAGCAGCGCTCAGGGACAGTCTAATTCACCCCTCCACTTT
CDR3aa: CASSAQGQSNSPLHF

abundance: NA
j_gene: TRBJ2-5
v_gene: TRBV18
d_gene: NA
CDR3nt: TGTGCCAGCTCACCACGGGAACAGAACCAAGAGACCCAGTACTTC
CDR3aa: CASSPREQNQETQYF

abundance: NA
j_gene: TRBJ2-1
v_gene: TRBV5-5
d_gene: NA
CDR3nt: TGTGCCAGCGGGCTGACATCCTACAATGAGCAGTTCTTC
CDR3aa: CASGLTSYNEQFF

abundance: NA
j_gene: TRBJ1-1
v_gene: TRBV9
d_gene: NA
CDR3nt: TGTGCCAGCAGCGCCACGATAATGGGCGGGACAAGGAACACTGAAGCTTTCTTT
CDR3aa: CASSATIMGGTRNTEAFF

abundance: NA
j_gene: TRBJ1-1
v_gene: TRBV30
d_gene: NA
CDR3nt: TGTGCCTGGGAGTCTGGCCGTAGCACTGAAGCTTTCTTT
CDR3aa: CAWESGRSTEAFF

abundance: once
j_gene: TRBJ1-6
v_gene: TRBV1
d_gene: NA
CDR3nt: TGCACCAGCACCTCTTATGGGGCCCGAGCCAATTCACCCCTCCACTTT
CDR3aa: CTSTSYGARANSPLHF

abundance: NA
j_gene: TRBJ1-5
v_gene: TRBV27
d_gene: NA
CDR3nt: TGTGCCAGCAGTTTTTCCCCAGGGGTCAATCAGCCCCAGCATTTT
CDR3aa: CASSFSPGVNQPQHF

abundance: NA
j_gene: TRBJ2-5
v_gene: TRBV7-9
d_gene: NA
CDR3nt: TGTGCCAGCAGCCCGCCATCCCAAGAGACCCAGTACTTC
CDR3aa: CASSPPSQETQYF

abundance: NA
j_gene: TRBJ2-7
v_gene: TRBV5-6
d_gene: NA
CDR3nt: TGTGCCAGCAGCTCACCGGGTGGGGACAAGACCTACGAGCAGTACTTC
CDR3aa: CASSSPGGDKTYEQYF

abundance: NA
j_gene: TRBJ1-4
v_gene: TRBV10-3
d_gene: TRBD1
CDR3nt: TGTGCCATCAGTGAGCTCTGGACAGGTGGGCAGGAAAAACTGTTTTTT
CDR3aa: CAISELWTGGQEKLFF

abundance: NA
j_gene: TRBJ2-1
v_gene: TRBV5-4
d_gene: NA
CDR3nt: TGTGCCAGCAGCTTGTCCTACAATGAGCAGTTCTTC
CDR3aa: CASSLSYNEQFF

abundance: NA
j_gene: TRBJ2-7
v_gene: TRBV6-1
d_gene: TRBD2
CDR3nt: TGTGCCAGCAGTGAATCTAGCGGGGGGGCCTACGAGCAGTACTTC
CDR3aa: CASSESSGGAYEQYF

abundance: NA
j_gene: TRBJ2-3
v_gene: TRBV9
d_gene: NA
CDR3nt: TGTGCCAGCAGCGGGCTCGAGGGTACGCAGTATTTT
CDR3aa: CASSGLEGTQYF

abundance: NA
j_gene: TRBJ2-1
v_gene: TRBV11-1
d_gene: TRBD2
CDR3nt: TGTGCCAGCAGCTTATTAGCGGGGGGCTACAATGAGCAGTTCTTC
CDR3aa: CASSLLAGGYNEQFF

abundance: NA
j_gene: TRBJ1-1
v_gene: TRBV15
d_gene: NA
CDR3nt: TGTGCCACCGCCCCGGGCGACACTGAAGCTTTCTTT
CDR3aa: CATAPGDTEAFF

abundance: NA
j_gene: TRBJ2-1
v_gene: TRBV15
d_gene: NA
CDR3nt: TGTGCCACCACCCCTAGTTATAGCTCCTACAATGAGCAGTTCTTC
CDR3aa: CATTPSYSSYNEQFF

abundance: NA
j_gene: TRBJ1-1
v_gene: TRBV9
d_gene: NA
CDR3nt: TGTGCCAGCAGCGAGACCCCACCCGAGGGTTTGTTGACTGAAGCTTTCTTT
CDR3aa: CASSETPPEGLLTEAFF

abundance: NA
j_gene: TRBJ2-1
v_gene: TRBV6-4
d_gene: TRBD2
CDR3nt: TGTGCCAGCAGTGCCTCGACTAGCGGGGGGGACGAGCAGTTCTTC
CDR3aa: CASSASTSGGDEQFF

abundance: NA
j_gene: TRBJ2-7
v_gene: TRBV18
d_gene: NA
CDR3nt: TGTGCCAGCTCACCCGACGACTCCTACGAGCAGTACTTC
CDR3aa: CASSPDDSYEQYF

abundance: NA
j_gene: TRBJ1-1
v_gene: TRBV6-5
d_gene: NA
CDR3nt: TGTGCCAGCAGTTACGGGGGGCACACTGAAGCTTTCTTT
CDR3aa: CASSYGGHTEAFF

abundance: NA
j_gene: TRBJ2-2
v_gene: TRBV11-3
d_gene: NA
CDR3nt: TGTGCCAGCAGCTTAGTAAACACCGGGGAGCTGTTTTTT
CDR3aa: CASSLVNTGELFF

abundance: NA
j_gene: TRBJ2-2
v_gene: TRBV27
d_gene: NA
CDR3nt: TGTGCCAGCTCTCCTCCGGAACTGCTAATCACCGGGGAGCTGTTTTTT
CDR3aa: CASSPPELLITGELFF

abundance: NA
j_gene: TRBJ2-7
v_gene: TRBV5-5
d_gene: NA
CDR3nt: TGTGCCAGCAGCTACGGTCACGAGCAGTACTTC
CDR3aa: CASSYGHEQYF